The 2 T cell receptor beta chains in this list originate from one sample, sequenced in a study of regulatory T cells in long-lasting Graves disease. The time point: newly diagnosed GD, antithyroid drugs for less than 3 months. Making the TCR library involved RNA that had been extracted from PBMCs. According to the study, TCR beta libraries were built with iRepertoire HTBI primers and CDR3-region Arm-PCR. One entry per CDR3 protein results from TCRdb running MiXCR on the multiplex PCR reads. Of roughly 500,000 distinct CDR3 sequences detected, approximately 12% appear once; the ten largest clones hold approximately 9%. The same sample was also studied in work on T cells in Graves' hyperthyroidism and ophthalmopathy.

This specimen was peripheral blood mononuclear cells (PBMCs), taken at new diagnosis, from a patient treated with antithyroid drugs. These receptors were collected from a woman in her thirties with Graves disease.

Ten or more counts support this clonotype. The J gene is TRBJ2-1, the V gene TRBV20-1; 12 bases are a match to TRBD2. V lost 6 bases and J lost 0; bases outside the gene matches: 12. Per the germline V gene, CDR1 is DFQATT and CDR2 is SNEGSKA (reference sequence). The CDR3 covers 18 residues. The CDR3 DNA follows: TGCAGTGCGAAGTGGACTAGCGGGATAGTGAGCTCCTACAATGAGCAGTTCTTC. Protein product: CSAKWTSGIVSSYNEQFF.

This clonotype was seen ten or more times. The V and J genes are TRBV12-5 and TRBJ2-5, with 9 bases fitting TRBD2. With the DNA end fitting TRBJ2-1 better, the J assignment may be wrong. The CDR3 runs to 15 residues. In germline, CDR1 is LGHNT, CDR2 FRNRAP. The CDR3 reads CASGSAGGPFNEQFF. The CDR3 DNA sequence: TGTGCTAGTGGCTCAGCGGGAGGCCCGTTCAATGAGCAGTTCTTC.